The 14 T cell receptor beta chains below come from one sample, sequenced in a study of T cells in Graves' hyperthyroidism and ophthalmopathy. Amplified regions were TCR beta CDR3 sequences from RNA transcripts. An initial round of RT-PCR targeting the TCR CDR3 relied on the HTBI primer set. TCRdb itself ran the multiplex PCR reads through MiXCR, one entry per CDR3 protein. The repertoire holds 400,000 to 500,000 distinct CDR3 sequences, with 14% as singletons. Sample: blood. These receptors originate from a woman under 30 with Graves' hyperthyroidism.

This clonotype was detected a few times. Here the CDR3 omits its conserved ending phenylalanine or tryptophan, so a read error is the likely source. The chain recombines TRBV6-2 or TRBV6-3 with TRBJ2-1; TRBD1 matches at 7 bases. V lost 5 bases, J lost 2 bases, and 3 bases stayed unmatched. Germline assignment: CDR1 MNHEY and CDR2 SVGEGT. This CDR3 contains 14 residues. The CDR3 bases are TGTGCCAGCAGTCTGACAGGGCCCTACAATGAGCAGTTCTAC. This gives the protein CASSLTGPYNEQFY.

There are many counts of this clonotype. This chain uses TRBV2 with TRBJ1-1; D is ambiguous. Trimming took off 8 bases at V and 2 bases at J, with 18 bases between the two ends. There are 15 residues in the CDR3. Germline lookup yields CDR1 SNHLY and CDR2 FYNNEI. CDR3 protein: CASVSRFRANTEAFF. For the CDR3, the DNA is TGTGCCAGCGTCTCCCGTTTTAGGGCTAACACTGAAGCTTTCTTT.

This clonotype was found many times. The rearrangement joins TRBV30 to TRBJ2-7; 7 nucleotides agree with TRBD1. The CDR3 totals 13 residues. Germline assignment: CDR1 GTSNPN and CDR2 SVGIG (reference sequence). V shed 3 bases and J 6 bases; nucleotides not matched to a gene: 8. The CDR3 here is CAWRATGYGEQYF. DNA for the CDR3: TGTGCCTGGAGAGCGACAGGGTACGGCGAGCAGTACTTC. The full variable domain, completed using reference TRBV30 and TRBJ2-7, is SQTIHQWPATLVQPVGSPLSLECTVEGTSNPNLYWYRQAAGRGLQLLFYSVGIGQISSEVPQNLSASRPQDRQFILSSKKLLLSDSGFYLCAWRATGYGEQYFGPGTRLTVT.

This clonotype was counted at least ten times. The V and J genes are TRBV11-3 and TRBJ2-7; 11 nucleotides line up with TRBD2. Looked up from germline, CDR1 is SGHNT and CDR2 is YENEEA. With V trimmed by 0 bases and J by 3 bases, 1 base remained unmatched. This CDR3 spans 15 amino acids. CDR3 DNA sequence: TGTGCCAGCAGCTTAGAAGGGACTAGCGGCTACGAGCAGTACTTC. It encodes CASSLEGTSGYEQYF. Full variable domain (rest looked up from reference TRBV11-3 and TRBJ2-7): EAGVVQSPRYKIIEKKQPVAFWCNPISGHNTLYWYLQNLGQGPELLIRYENEEAVDDSQLPKDRFSAERLKGVDSTLKIQPAELGDSAVYLCASSLEGTSGYEQYFGPGTRLTVT.

This clonotype occurred a few times. The chain couples TRBV6-1 to TRBJ2-1; D is unclear. With 4 bases removed from V and 10 bases from J, the gap between germline ends came to 17 bases. The germline CDR1 and CDR2 sequences are MNHNS and SASEGT. CDR3 size: 14 residues. This CDR3 reads CASSVATQGREQFF. The DNA of the CDR3 is TGTGCCAGCAGTGTCGCCACCCAAGGCAGGGAGCAGTTCTTC.

In regard to this clonotype: At one boundary the junction diverges from the germline segment, which might be a read error. The chain carries TRBV7-9 and TRBJ2-1; D is unresolved. This CDR3 has 14 residues. Germline V CDR1 and CDR2: SEHNR, FQNEAQ (reference sequence). Written as DNA, the CDR3 is TGCGCCAGCAGCTTAGTCCCCCCGCGCGATGAGCAGTTCTTC. Its protein is CASSLVPPRDEQFF.

This clonotype was counted a few times. This sequence joins TRBV7-6 and TRBJ1-2; no firm D call. Per germline, CDR1 SGHVS and CDR2 FNYEAQ. Trimming took off 1 base at V and 2 bases at J, with 8 bases between the two ends. The CDR3 sequence is 14 residues long. CDR3 protein: CASSLDGLNYGYTF. The CDR3 DNA follows: TGTGCCAGCAGCTTAGATGGGTTGAACTATGGCTACACCTTC.

This clonotype was counted a few times. This chain links TRBV9 with TRBJ2-1; 10 bases fit TRBD2. With 4 bases clipped from V and 1 base from J, the junction kept 5 bases outside the gene matches. Germline CDR1 reads SGDLS; CDR2 reads YYNGEE. This CDR3 is 16 amino acids long. The CDR3 is CASSPSGRQSYNEQFF. Here the CDR3 DNA reads TGTGCCAGCAGCCCTAGCGGGAGACAATCCTACAATGAGCAGTTCTTC.

This clonotype occurred a few times. V and J are TRBV12-3 or TRBV12-4 and TRBJ2-3, with 7 bases fitting TRBD2. The CDR3 extends over 16 amino acids. Germline trimming cut 2 bases from V and 0 bases from J; bases unmatched to any gene: 5. CDR3 in amino acids: CASSLTSESSTDTQYF. CDR3 nucleotides: TGTGCCAGCAGTTTAACTAGCGAGAGTAGCACAGATACGCAGTATTTT.

This clonotype was found a few times. This sequence joins TRBV6-1 and TRBJ2-5, with 9 bases aligning to TRBD2. This CDR3 is 14 amino acids long. Germline CDR1 is MNHNS and CDR2 is SASEGT. The J segment lost 2 bases and the V segment lost 4 bases, leaving 2 bases of the junction unmatched. CDR3 coding DNA: TGTGCCAGCAGTGTGACTAGCGGACAAGAGACCCAGTACTTC. It specifies CASSVTSGQETQYF.

The sample holds many counts of this clonotype. The rearrangement uses TRBV7-9 and TRBJ2-1, with TRBD2 matching over 7 bases. With V trimmed by 1 base and J by 7 bases, 7 bases remained unmatched. This CDR3 has 15 amino acids. The germline V gene has CDR1 SEHNR and CDR2 FQNEAQ (reference sequence). This CDR3 reads CASSLGASGGNEQFF. The CDR3 DNA reads TGTGCCAGCAGCTTAGGGGCTAGCGGAGGGAATGAGCAGTTCTTC.

Ten or more counts support this clonotype. The chain employs TRBV12-3 or TRBV12-4 and TRBJ2-7; TRBD2 matches 9 bases. V lost 5 bases to trimming and J lost 4 bases; unmatched junction nucleotides: 9. The CDR3 sequence is 15 residues long. CDR3 residues: CASSMGLAGGYEQYF. The CDR3 region has the DNA TGTGCCAGCAGTATGGGACTAGCCGGAGGGTACGAGCAGTACTTC.

This clonotype was picked up a small number of times. This chain joins TRBV7-9 and TRBJ1-5; D remains ambiguous. The CDR3 is 15 residues long. Deletions cut 5 bases from V and 5 bases from J, with 16 bases between. The germline CDR1 and CDR2 sequences are SEHNR and FQNEAQ (reference sequence). CDR3 residues: CASSISSGSDQPQHF. CDR3 nucleotide sequence: TGTGCCAGCAGCATCAGTTCGGGGTCGGATCAGCCCCAGCATTTT. Combining the CDR3 with reference TRBV7-9 and TRBJ1-5 gives the whole variable domain DTGVSQNPRHKITKRGQNVTFRCDPISEHNRLYWYRQTLGQGPEFLTYFQNEAQLEKSRLLSDRFSAERPKGSFSTLEIQRTEQGDSAMYLCASSISSGSDQPQHFGDGTRLSIL.

This clonotype was seen repeatedly, ten times or more. The chain uses TRBV11-3 and TRBJ2-2; 7 bases are a match to TRBD1. The CDR3 contains 15 residues. Germline values: CDR1 SGHNT, CDR2 YENEEA. The V and J ends lost 1 base and 3 bases, in that order; junction bases with no gene match: 2. The CDR3 DNA reads TGTGCCAGCAGCTTAGGACAGGGTTACACCGGGGAGCTGTTTTTT. As protein: CASSLGQGYTGELFF.